Listed below are T cell receptor beta chains from one sample, sequenced in a study of T cells in Graves' hyperthyroidism and ophthalmopathy. TCRdb processed the multiplex PCR reads anew with MiXCR; each CDR3 protein has one entry. The data contain hundreds of thousands of distinct CDR3 sequences, more than 15% of them seen just once; the ten biggest clones take up 7.7%. Sequencing was carried out using blood. These receptors all stem from a woman under 30 with Graves' hyperthyroidism. CDR3s include the opening cysteine and the closing phenylalanine or tryptophan. A D gene is named only where the DNA matches it firmly. Not every row has a clone size; where given, it reads once, few, many or a size class.

>few|TRBJ2-5|16|TRBD2|TRBV5-1
CASSLGAGATKETQYF
TGCGCCAGCAGCTTGGGAGCGGGGGCCACGAAAGAGACCCAGTACTTC
>many|TRBJ1-2|13|TRBD1|TRBV20-1
CSARTGPDYGYTF
TGCAGTGCAAGGACAGGGCCTGACTATGGCTACACCTTC
>many|TRBJ1-2|18|TRBD1|TRBV5-1
CASSSGLLAGGNRKSRTF
TGCGCCAGCAGCAGCGGGCTCCTAGCAGGGGGGAACAGGAAATCCCGCACCTTC
>.|TRBJ2-5|13|TRBD2|TRBV20-1
CSARGAGAETQYF
TGCAGTGCTAGAGGAGCGGGAGCTGAGACCCAGTACTTC
>.|TRBJ2-1|14|TRBD2|TRBV7-9
CASSLGGGPGEQFF
TGTGCCAGCAGCTTAGGCGGGGGGCCGGGTGAGCAGTTCTTC
>many|TRBJ2-1|16|.|TRBV29-1
CSVELGGQSSYNEQFF
TGCAGCGTTGAATTGGGCGGGCAAAGCTCCTACAATGAGCAGTTCTTC
>many|TRBJ2-5|16|TRBD2|TRBV29-1
CSVRGLAGTRWETQYF
TGCAGCGTCCGAGGACTAGCGGGCACCCGGTGGGAGACCCAGTACTTC
>many|TRBJ1-1|14|.|TRBV14
CASSLDRRNTEAFF
TGTGCCAGCAGCCTTGACAGGAGGAACACTGAAGCTTTCTTT
>many|TRBJ2-1|16|TRBD2|TRBV3-1
CASSQRTSGAYNEQFF
TGTGCCAGCAGCCAACGGACTAGCGGGGCTTACAATGAGCAGTTCTTC
>many|TRBJ2-1|17|.|TRBV10-3
CAISDRTASSSYNEQFF
TGTGCCATCAGTGATCGGACGGCGTCCAGCTCCTACAATGAGCAGTTCTTC
>.|TRBJ2-6|17|TRBD2|TRBV27
CASTPSGGGPGADVLTF
TGTGCCAGCACCCCCTCCGGGGGGGGACCCGGGGCCGACGTCCTGACTTTC
>few|TRBJ2-2|15|.|TRBV10-1
CASSESNGGGGELFF
TGCGCCAGCAGTGAGTCGAATGGAGGCGGCGGGGAGCTGTTTTTT
>few|TRBJ2-1|14|.|TRBV9
CASSPRQEGSAKFF
TGTGCCAGCAGCCCTAGACAGGAGGGGAGCGCGAAGTTCTTC
>few|TRBJ1-2|16|.|TRBV19
CASSTLLGSDNYGYTF
TGTGCCAGTAGTACCCTCCTTGGCAGCGATAACTATGGCTACACCTTC
>many|TRBJ1-6|16|TRBD1|TRBV2
CASRDRSRSYNSPLHF
TGTGCCAGCAGGGACAGGTCACGATCCTATAATTCACCCCTCCACTTT
>.|TRBJ1-1|15|.|TRBV29-1
CSATSRGPLNTEAFF
TGCAGCGCTACATCTAGGGGCCCCCTGAACACTGAAGCTTTCTTT
>many|TRBJ2-5|15|TRBD1|TRBV6-1
CASRGLDRGRKTQYF
TGTGCCAGCAGGGGATTGGACAGGGGGAGGAAGACCCAGTACTTC
>many|TRBJ1-6|12|.|TRBV30
CAWTAYNSPLHF
TGTGCCTGGACAGCCTATAATTCACCCCTCCACTTT
>.|TRBJ2-3|14|.|TRBV5-1
CASSFESGRDTQYF
TGCGCCAGCAGCTTCGAATCGGGACGGGATACGCAGTATTTT
>many|TRBJ1-1|14|.|TRBV10-1
CASSESKDGTEAFF
TGCGCCAGCAGTGAGTCAAAGGACGGTACTGAAGCTTTCTTT
>many|TRBJ2-3|14|.|TRBV7-6
CASSLAGAPDTQYF
TGTGCCAGCAGCTTAGCGGGAGCGCCAGATACGCAGTATTTT
>many|TRBJ2-3|14|.|TRBV5-1
CASSEGQSADTQYF
TGCGCCAGCAGCGAAGGACAGTCCGCAGATACGCAGTATTTT
>many|TRBJ2-7|13|TRBD2|TRBV10-3
CAIGTSRSYEQYF
TGTGCCATCGGGACTAGCCGATCCTACGAGCAGTACTTC
>many|TRBJ2-3|16|.|TRBV11-1
CASSFGPPGSTDTQYF
TGTGCCAGCAGCTTCGGACCGCCGGGGAGCACAGATACGCAGTATTTT
>.|TRBJ1-3|15|.|TRBV9
CASSVEEGSGNTIYF
TGTGCCAGCAGCGTAGAGGAGGGCTCTGGAAACACCATATATTTT
>.|TRBJ2-5|15|.|TRBV20-1
CSASRGASIAETQYF
TGCAGTGCTAGCAGGGGCGCCTCTATTGCGGAGACCCAGTACTTC
>.|TRBJ1-2|15|TRBD1|TRBV4-2
CASSQETGANYGYTF
TGTGCCAGCAGCCAAGAGACAGGGGCTAACTATGGCTACACCTTC
>many|TRBJ1-2|14|.|TRBV5-1
CASSLKVGGDGYTF
TGCGCCAGCAGCTTGAAAGTAGGGGGAGACGGCTACACCTTC
>.|TRBJ1-1|14|TRBD1|TRBV3-1
CASNMGQGGTEAFF
TGTGCCAGCAATATGGGACAGGGAGGAACTGAAGCTTTCTTT
>many|TRBJ1-2|16|.|TRBV9
CASSVEVQGSRDGYTF
TGTGCCAGCAGCGTAGAGGTCCAAGGGTCCCGAGATGGCTACACCTTC
>many|TRBJ2-2|15|TRBD2|TRBV2
CASSLSGRGAGELFF
TGTGCCAGCAGCCTTAGCGGGAGGGGGGCCGGGGAGCTGTTTTTT
>many|TRBJ1-2|13|.|TRBV29-1
CSAQRIQGDGYTF
TGCAGCGCCCAACGCATCCAGGGCGATGGCTACACCTTC
>many|TRBJ1-2|14|.|TRBV6-1
CASSEAGSARGYTF
TGTGCCAGCAGTGAAGCCGGGAGCGCAAGGGGCTACACCTTC
>few|TRBJ1-6|16|.|TRBV6-1
CASSAFLTLSNSPLHF
TGTGCCAGCAGTGCCTTTCTCACCCTTAGTAATTCACCCCTCCACTTT
>many|TRBJ2-3|16|TRBD2|TRBV12-3/TRBV12-4
CASISGLAGTTDTQYF
TGTGCCAGCATTTCGGGACTAGCGGGGACCACAGATACGCAGTATTTT
>many|TRBJ2-5|18|TRBD2|TRBV3-1
CASSQDTGSGGPRETQYF
TGTGCCAGCAGCCAAGATACCGGTAGCGGGGGCCCTCGTGAGACCCAGTACTTC
>.|TRBJ1-4|15|TRBD1|TRBV19
CASSNGQGAGEKLFF
TGTGCCAGTAGTAACGGACAGGGGGCGGGTGAAAAACTGTTTTTT
>many|TRBJ1-2|13|.|TRBV20-1
CSARPPESERYTF
TGCAGTGCTAGGCCCCCGGAATCTGAACGCTACACCTTC
>many|TRBJ1-5|16|.|TRBV28
CASSFYGTPTDQPQHF
TGTGCCAGCAGTTTTTACGGGACCCCTACGGATCAGCCCCAGCATTTT
>.|TRBJ2-1|18|.|TRBV24-1
CATSDTPGGSYSYNEQFF
TGTGCCACCAGTGATACCCCCGGGGGCAGCTACTCCTACAATGAGCAGTTCTTC
>.|TRBJ2-1|13|.|TRBV2
CASSLSPYNEQFF
TGTGCCAGCAGTTTATCACCCTACAATGAGCAGTTCTTC
>many|TRBJ1-5|15|.|TRBV7-2
CASSLVGGSNQPQHF
TGTGCCAGCAGCTTAGTTGGGGGTAGCAATCAGCCCCAGCATTTT
>.|TRBJ2-7|14|.|TRBV20-1
CSAMGGPADLEQYF
TGCAGTGCTATGGGGGGTCCGGCAGATCTCGAGCAGTACTTC